This paragraph reports one T cell receptor (beta chain). This clone has just a few counts. This receptor's antigen is unknown. Base qualities are not recorded, but no much larger clone differs from it by a single base. These data originate in a study of cytomegalovirus exposure and HLA in healthy donors (dated by TCRdb to 2017 to 2019). Notes on the research overall: An earlier analysis of roughly 500 of the donors reported 250 to 300 Gb of sequence data and 100 million to 120 million unique TCR beta sequences obtained from around 170 million T cells. Both class I and class II loci were covered by HLA typing, at four-digit resolution. On average, roughly 250,000 unique TCR beta nucleotide sequences were sequenced per donor among some 430 genotyped donors of the cohort, with about 17% of those sequences being non-productive. Rather than using new phenotypic data, the later analysis identified candidate immune exposures from TCR beta sequences and from how often those sequences occurred across donors. Alongside the repertoire data, information on donor age, sex, ethnicity and CMV serostatus was compiled. To decide whether each TCR beta V gene segment behaved as functional or pseudogenic, an earlier analysis of some 570 of the donors relied on high-throughput TCR beta sequencing. The study was designed to test whether signatures of past pathogen exposure could be identified by cataloging public T cell receptors. A later analysis re-examined previously published TCR beta repertoires from more than 650 donors and added high-resolution HLA genotyping to investigate patterns of TCR occurrence. Among the roughly 430 genotyped donors, around 81% belonged to the genetic ancestry cluster associated with self-reported Caucasian donors. Four to six DR-DQ haplotypes were handled as single units for association and clustering, since linkage in the cohort was strong. The number of typed donors differed by locus: about 620-630 for A, B, C, DRB1 and DQB1; some 500 for DQA1; about 600 for DPA1; and 400 to 480 for DPB1. The study used immunosequencing to profile the T cell repertoires of approximately 650 subjects and linked those repertoires to cytomegalovirus serostatus. In addition to the first cohort of 500 to 850 subjects, a separate validation cohort of 120 different subjects was used. Every discovery cohort repertoire had been produced on one sequencing platform. A later genetic analysis used genome-wide SNP genotypes for about three fifths of the 666 donors, treating that subset as a discovery cohort. About 280 gigabases of sequencing data and approximately 84 million unique TCR sequences were included in an early release covering around 600 HLA-typed donors. To predict cytomegalovirus infection status, the study combined high-throughput TCR immunosequencing, statistical association of individual TCRs with disease status, and machine learning.

General conclusions and limits of the study: A later genetic analysis reported fewer N-insertions in productive TCRs among donors in an Asian-associated ancestry cluster than the roughly 700-donor mean. A further reported finding was that TCR beta sequences accurately predicted the HLA-A and HLA-B alleles for most subjects in the first cohort. In a later analysis, several top co-occurrence clusters were reported to appear linked to parvovirus B19, influenza, CMV and Epstein-Barr virus. In an earlier analysis of roughly 560 of the donors, most TCR beta V segments were observed in productive rearrangements about 87% or about 30% of the time, broadly matching IMGT annotations. A total of 150 to 200 TCR beta chains were listed by the study as associated with cytomegalovirus. According to a later analysis, most CMV-associated TCR beta chains appeared to be HLA-restricted, and the HLA associations seemed to be driven largely by CMV exposure. In both the original and validation cohorts, the classifier was reported to diagnose cytomegalovirus status with high specificity and sensitivity. The cohort was sequenced for TCR beta chains only, and without alpha or paired-chain data the features that could be detected were limited. At a false discovery rate of 0.05, a later analysis linked some 17,000 TCR beta sequences to specific HLA alleles. Across donors, most TCR sequences were observed very rarely, whereas some public TCRs were present in many individuals. A cluster of highly shared sequence variants was judged likely to represent a technical artifact of the sequencing pipeline. It was suggested by the authors that the approach could potentially be generalized to other disease states and immunological phenotypes. A later genetic analysis associated a missense DCLRE1C variant with V-gene and J-gene trimming of TCR beta chains, and an independent cohort replicated the association. In a later analysis, HLA-associated TCR beta chains showed more clonal expansion and lower generation probabilities than non-associated chains that were equally common. Sequencing depth was assumed to be roughly uniform across donors in the presence/absence analyses, though that assumption may not hold. The only immune exposure information available for the cohort was CMV serostatus. Correlated functional status among segregating V segments might reflect linkage disequilibrium, but an unknown experimental factor could not be ruled out. In a later analysis, the rate of TCR association differed among HLA loci, with DRB1 alleles having the most associated TCRs and HLA-C alleles having the fewest. Because some donors lacked HLA typing at each locus, the association tests relied only on the typed subset. The 87-base-pair reads could not distinguish some IMGT-functional V segments, including TRBV6-2 and TRBV6-3, so those segments were excluded. The earlier analysis of approximately 590 of the donors excluded roughly 16 rarely observed V segments, including chromosome 9 orphons, because counts were too low. When HLA alleles, especially DR and DQ, strongly co-occurred, attributing TCR associations to individual alleles was difficult. A few of the identified cytomegalovirus-associated TCR beta chains were confirmed in vitro to be specific for cytomegalovirus antigens.

The library came from the immunoSEQ multiplex PCR assay. The multiplex PCR relied on a mix of 60 forward primers for TCR Vbeta segments and 13 reverse primers for TCR Jbeta segments. The CDR3 region of rearranged TCR beta genes was amplified from genomic DNA by a multiplex PCR assay. On the Illumina HiSeq System, the amplified TCR beta libraries were sequenced as 87-base-pair reads. The original methods were these. A later analysis counted some 74 million unique TCR beta chains across the 600 to 850 repertoires, and some 11 million of these chains were shared by at least two donors. To remove PCR and sequencing errors, raw reads were error-corrected and collapsed into unique sequences using a nearest-neighbor algorithm that merged closely related sequences. CDR3 sequences were aligned to IMGT reference sequences to assign V, D and J gene segments. Each retained sequence needed at least a six-nucleotide match to both a V gene segment and a J gene segment. Rearrangements were classified as productive when the CDR3 lacked stop codons and remained in frame with V and J, and all other rearrangements were classified as non-productive. Following IMGT convention, CDR3 was defined as the stretch from the second conserved V-encoded cysteine to the conserved J-encoded phenylalanine. In an earlier analysis of approximately 500 of the donors, sequences lacking an unambiguous match to a single V gene segment were excluded. In an earlier analysis of about 590 of the donors, a V segment was called functional when productive rearrangements were above 56.7%, and segregating when the standard deviation between donors exceeded 5%. To diagnose cytomegalovirus status from the catalog of TCR beta chain sequences, a statistical classification framework was built. A later analysis assigned V and J genes by comparing TCR nucleotide sequences with IMGT/GENE-DB human TR gene sequences. A later analysis assigned CDR3 sequences and most-parsimonious VDJ recombination scenarios with the TCRdist pipeline. In a later analysis, every TCR beta chain was defined by the combination of its CDR3 amino acid sequence and its V-gene family, and reads without a unique V-gene family were dropped. In a later analysis, nearly 600 highly shared, low-generation-probability nucleotide sequences were removed to address suspected cross-contamination and a sequencing artifact. A later analysis calculated a clonal expansion index for each public chain from normalized within-repertoire ranks of inferred template counts. In a later analysis, generation probabilities were computed using a VDJ recombination model fitted to out-of-frame rearrangements, and the results were checked against IGoR. In a later analysis, hypergeometric tests were used to score TCR-TCR, TCR-HLA and TCR-CMV co-occurrence, with a repertoire-size bias correction applied to TCR pairs. In a later analysis, false discovery rates were estimated by permuting HLA or CMV assignments 20 times. A later analysis grouped co-occurring TCRs with DBSCAN, adding TCRdist sequence similarity when clustering within HLA-allele-positive subsets. Repertoires with fewer than 30,000 or more than 120,000 public chains, plus five repertoires with anomalous nucleotide sharing, were excluded from co-occurrence clustering. Not all clones reach the TCRdb copy of this immuneACCESS table, which keeps in-frame sequences only. Checked studies attribute under half of the gap to unresolved V genes and leave the rest unexplained. V and J calls and clone size are those listed in that table; D and trimming were worked out from the DNA. The sample includes approximately 170,000 clones, with roughly 80% observed a single time. The ten largest clones take up 2.4% of the sample.

The CDR3 holds 16 amino acids from the cysteine to the phenylalanine. Only the CDR3 portion is preserved as DNA: 48 bases, with reading frame beginning at the first base. CDR1 and CDR2 are read off the germline V gene as SGHRS and YFSETQ. Ends trimmed: V by 0 bases, J by 3 bases; bases unmatched to a gene: 6. The cohort consisted of approximately 690 healthy bone marrow donors. At the time of sampling, every cohort member was nominally healthy, though immune exposures that went unrecorded were likely present. The donor tested CMV seronegative, placing the donor among the roughly 340 seronegative members of the cohort. Each donor provided a peripheral blood sample, and peripheral blood mononuclear cells were used for TCR beta sequencing. Genomic DNA extraction from the blood cell samples was performed with the Qiagen DNeasy Blood Extraction Kit.

The sequence joins TRBV5-1 to TRBJ2-7; 10 junctional bases match TRBD2. Sequencing was done on a sample of PBMCs. This TCR came from a male donor in good health and CMV-seronegative. CDR3 protein: CASSLEVAGGLYEQYF. The DNA reads as follows: TGCGCCAGCAGCTTGGAAGTAGCGGGAGGTCTCTACGAGCAGTACTTC.